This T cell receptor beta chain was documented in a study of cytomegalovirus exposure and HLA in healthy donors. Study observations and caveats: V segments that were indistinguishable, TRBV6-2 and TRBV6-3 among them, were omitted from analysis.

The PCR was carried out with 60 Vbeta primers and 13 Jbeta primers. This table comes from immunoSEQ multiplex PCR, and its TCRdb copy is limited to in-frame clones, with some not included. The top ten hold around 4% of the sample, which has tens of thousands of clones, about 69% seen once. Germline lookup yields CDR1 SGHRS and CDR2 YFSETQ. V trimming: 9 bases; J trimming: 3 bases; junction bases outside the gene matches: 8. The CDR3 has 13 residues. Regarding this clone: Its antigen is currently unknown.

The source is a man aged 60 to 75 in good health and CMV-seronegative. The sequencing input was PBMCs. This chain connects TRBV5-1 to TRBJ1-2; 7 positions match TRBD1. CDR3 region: CATRKDRDYGYTF. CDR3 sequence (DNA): TGCGCCACCCGGAAAGACAGGGACTATGGCTACACCTTC. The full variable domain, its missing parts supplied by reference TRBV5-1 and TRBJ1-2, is KAGVTQTPRYLIKTRGQQVTLSCSPISGHRSVSWYQQTPGQGLQFLFEYFSETQRNKGNFPGRFSGRQFSNSRSEMNVSTLELGDSALYLCATRKDRDYGYTFGSGTRLTVV.